Following are 13 T cell receptor beta chains from one sample sequenced in a study of neurological immune-mediated disorders. TCRdb used MiXCR to reprocess the 5' RACE reads, holding one entry per CDR3 protein. The data hold about 55,000 distinct CDR3 sequences, with about 4% observed a single time. The sequenced material came from PBMCs. These receptors were obtained from a man aged 45 to 65 with multiple sclerosis.

Concerning this clonotype: This could be a read error, since a much larger clone is one nucleotide away. The gene calls are TRBV7-9 and TRBJ1-4; D remains ambiguous. Per the germline V gene, CDR1 is SEHNR and CDR2 is FQNEAQ (reference sequence). The V end lost 6 bases, the J end lost 5 bases, and 10 bases lay between the germline ends. The CDR3 extends over 13 amino acids. The CDR3 DNA reads as TGTGCCAGCAGTTACGGAACCAATGAAAAACTGTTTTTT. Translating it yields CASSYGTNEKLFF. Full variable domain (outside the CDR3, taken from reference TRBV7-9 and TRBJ1-4): DTGVSQNPRHKITKRGQNVTFRCDPISEHNRLYWYRQTLGQGPEFLTYFQNEAQLEKSRLLSDRFSAERPKGSFSTLEIQRTEQGDSAMYLCASSYGTNEKLFFGSGTQLSVL.

Many counts were recorded for this clonotype. The CDR3 DNA reads as TGTGCCAGCAATCGACAGGGGACGGATTCACCCCTCCACTTT. Protein product: CASNRQGTDSPLHF. V usage is TRBV28 and J usage is TRBJ1-6; 8 bases agree with TRBD1. Germline CDR1 is MDHEN and CDR2 is SYDVKM. V lost 7 bases to trimming and J lost 8 bases; unmatched junction nucleotides: 7. This CDR3 spans 14 amino acids.

This clonotype was recorded at least ten times. The chain links TRBV3-1 to TRBJ1-5, with D hard to call. V dropped 6 bases and J dropped 7 bases, with 13 bases sitting between them. Germline V gene sequence: CDR1 LGHDT, CDR2 YNNKEL (reference sequence). This CDR3 is built from 13 residues. The CDR3 DNA reads TGTGCCAGCAGTCTAGGTGTTGGACAGCCCCAGCATTTT. Encoded protein: CASSLGVGQPQHF.

This clonotype was detected only a few times. The genes are TRBV5-1 and TRBJ2-2; D call uncertain. The CDR3 has 14 residues. Germline V CDR1 and CDR2: SGHRS, YFSETQ. Trimming shortened V by 2 bases and J by 1 base, and 6 bases separated the two germline ends. CDR3 protein: CASSFNLNTGELFF. Written as DNA, the CDR3 is TGCGCCAGCAGCTTCAACCTGAACACCGGGGAGCTGTTTTTT.

The table lists this clonotype with many counts. The CDR3 region has the DNA TGCGCCAGCAGCTTGGGGACAGTCGGCACAGATACGCAGTATTTT. The encoded protein is CASSLGTVGTDTQYF. The gene calls are TRBV5-1 and TRBJ2-3, with D possibly matching TRBD1 (6 bases). The V gene's germline CDR1 is SGHRS and CDR2 YFSETQ. The ends were cut back, 0 bases at V and 1 base at J, with 9 bases in the middle. The CDR3 consists of 15 residues. Filled out from reference TRBV5-1 and TRBJ2-3, the complete variable domain reads KAGVTQTPRYLIKTRGQQVTLSCSPISGHRSVSWYQQTPGQGLQFLFEYFSETQRNKGNFPGRFSGRQFSNSRSEMNVSTLELGDSALYLCASSLGTVGTDTQYFGPGTRLTVL.

Many counts were recorded for this clonotype. V is TRBV18 and J is TRBJ2-7; 7 bases are a match to TRBD1. Germline V gene lookup returns CDR1 KGHSH and CDR2 LQKENI. The CDR3 sequence is 13 residues long. V was pared by 7 bases and J by 1 base, with 4 bases of the junction left unmatched. This CDR3 is CASFTTGSYEQYF. The CDR3 DNA is TGTGCCAGCTTCACGACAGGGTCCTACGAGCAGTACTTC.

This clonotype was detected ten times or more. This chain connects TRBV28 to TRBJ2-7; unclear D gene. CDR1 is MDHEN and CDR2 is SYDVKM in the germline V gene. V was clipped by 3 bases and J by 3 bases, with 6 bases between them. This CDR3 comprises 12 residues. CDR3 coding DNA: TGTGCCAGCAGTTTCCATGGCTACGAGCAGTACTTC. Protein product: CASSFHGYEQYF.

Many counts were recorded for this clonotype. This chain joins TRBV7-9 and TRBJ1-1; D may be TRBD1 (5 bases). Germline CDR1 reads SEHNR; CDR2 reads FQNEAQ (reference sequence). V dropped 3 bases and J dropped 5 bases, with 10 bases sitting between them. The CDR3 is made up of 13 amino acids. The CDR3 DNA reads as TGTGCCAGCAGCTTTACAGGTCGAACTGAAGCTTTCTTT. Translating gives CASSFTGRTEAFF.

The chain joins TRBV6-5 to TRBJ2-1; possibly TRBD2 for D (5 bases). CDR1 and CDR2 from the germline V gene are MNHEY and SVGAGI. CDR3 length equals 15 residues. V was pared by 0 bases and J by 8 bases, with 14 bases between. CDR3 in amino acids: CASSYSEGLGHEQFF. CDR3 DNA: TGTGCCAGCAGTTACTCTGAGGGTTTGGGTCATGAGCAGTTCTTC.

This clonotype appeared many times. This chain joins TRBV10-3 and TRBJ2-6; the D is unclear. Trimming took off 0 bases at V and 0 bases at J, with 6 bases between the two ends. Germline V gene data show CDR1 as ENHRY and CDR2 as SYGVKD. CDR3 length equals 16 residues. In DNA, the CDR3 is TGTGCCATCAGTGAGTCAAGTAGCTCTGGGGCCAACGTCCTGACTTTC. Protein: CAISESSSSGANVLTF.

This sequence joins TRBV29-1 and TRBJ2-7; 7 bases map to TRBD1. The trim removed 6 bases at V and 2 bases at J, leaving 7 bases unmatched. The CDR3 extends over 13 amino acids. The germline gives CDR1 SQVTM, CDR2 ANQGSEA. This CDR3 is CSVGPGQTYEQYF. The CDR3 nucleotides read TGCAGCGTCGGACCGGGACAGACCTACGAGCAGTACTTC.

This clonotype was observed many times. For the CDR3, the DNA is TGCAGTGCTAGGGGTCTGGCGGCCCCTTACTACGAGCAGTACTTC. It codes for CSARGLAAPYYEQYF. This rearrangement joins TRBV20-1 to TRBJ2-7; no reliable D call. Germline V gene sequence: CDR1 DFQATT, CDR2 SNEGSKA (reference sequence). The CDR3 loop spans 15 amino acids. With 3 bases removed from V and 3 bases from J, the gap between germline ends came to 18 bases.

This clonotype was counted at least ten times. The chain carries TRBV12-3 or TRBV12-4 and TRBJ1-3, with D tentatively TRBD1 (6 bases). V was pared by 6 bases and J by 0 bases, with 12 bases between. This CDR3 has 15 amino acids. The CDR3 coding sequence is TGTGCCAGCAGATTTACAGGGAGCTCTGGAAACACCATATATTTT. Amino acid sequence: CASRFTGSSGNTIYF.